The T cell receptor (beta chain) under discussion was sequenced for a study of cytomegalovirus exposure and HLA in healthy donors. Whole-study context: Earlier, approximately 110 million unique TCR beta sequences were recovered from about 179 million T cells by an analysis. Study-level results: In a later analysis, donors in an Asian-associated ancestry cluster reportedly had fewer N-insertions in productive TCRs than the cohort mean. Prior analysis indicated that the majority of TCR beta V segments exhibited productivity approximately 90% or approximately 30% of the time. It was confirmed in vitro that a few of the CMV-associated chains were specific for CMV antigens.

V was clipped by 1 base and J by 5 bases, with 9 bases between them. CDR1 is SGHVS, CDR2 FQNEAQ, per germline. This CDR3 is 14 amino acids long. PCR was performed using 60 Vbeta and 13 Jbeta primers. Assay used: immunoSEQ multiplex PCR; TCRdb lists only in-frame clones, some missing. The table lists some 110,000 clones, 76% of them singletons. To note about this clone: What it binds is unknown.

The sequencing input was PBMCs. The TCR comes from a man aged 40-55 years in good health and CMV-seropositive. The chain couples TRBV7-8 to TRBJ2-1; D gene uncertain. The CDR3 is CASSLVAGNNEQFF. The CDR3 DNA is TGTGCCAGCAGCTTAGTCGCAGGTAACAATGAGCAGTTCTTC. The complete variable domain, with remaining parts taken from reference TRBV7-8 and TRBJ2-1, reads GAGVSQSPRYKVAKRGQDVALRCDPISGHVSLFWYQQALGQGPEFLTYFQNEAQLDKSGLPSDRFFAERPEGSVSTLKIQRTQQEDSAVYLCASSLVAGNNEQFFGPGTRLTVL.